This T cell receptor beta chain was recorded in a study of T cell changes during pregnancy in multiple sclerosis. The CDR3 runs to 14 residues. Germline V gene sequence: CDR1 SGDLS, CDR2 YYNGEE. Trimming left V 0 bases short and J 3 bases short, with 10 bases between. Assay: immunoSEQ multiplex PCR; the TCRdb copy retains only in-frame clones and omits some. The table lists more than 45,000 clones, approximately 90% of them singletons. The source is a female donor with multiple sclerosis, enrolled in a pregnancy study. This sample comprised CD4+ T cells from peripheral blood mononuclear cells, obtained after pregnancy. V gene TRBV9 combines with J gene TRBJ2-7, with D unresolved. The CDR3 is CASSVESLSYEQYF. The CDR3 nucleotides read TGTGCCAGCAGCGTAGAGTCCCTGAGCTACGAGCAGTACTTC.